This T cell receptor beta chain was obtained from a study of identical twins. This clonotype occurred a few times. The antigen remains unidentified. Findings of the study overall: Abundant beta clonotypes from cord blood had fewer insertions, unlike memory repertoires, which showed none. Surplus twin overlap in beta out-of-frame sequences was less pronounced.

Template switching added a universal primer site, and cDNA bore unique molecular identifiers. One entry per CDR3 protein, called by TCRdb with MiXCR from the 5' RACE reads. The sample includes approximately 470,000 distinct CDR3 sequences, 14% of them seen just once. Healthy Caucasians, and only they, were the donors. CDR3 length: 16 residues. Germline-derived CDR1 and CDR2 are SGHRS and YFSETQ. V was shortened by 2 bases and J by 1 base, with 13 bases between the two germline ends. The data were also submitted as part of a second study, on yellow fever vaccine responses in identical twins.

This clonotype originated in a woman aged 18-29 years in good health. The sequencing input was CD4+ T cells sorted from blood. The chain links TRBV5-1 to TRBJ2-1; weak D call: TRBD2 (6 bases). CDR3 nucleotides: TGCGCCAGCAGCTTAGGTAGTAGCGGATCCTACAATGAGCAGTTCTTC. It encodes CASSLGSSGSYNEQFF. Looking up the rest from reference TRBV5-1 and TRBJ2-1 gives the full variable domain: KAGVTQTPRYLIKTRGQQVTLSCSPISGHRSVSWYQQTPGQGLQFLFEYFSETQRNKGNFPGRFSGRQFSNSRSEMNVSTLELGDSALYLCASSLGSSGSYNEQFFGPGTRLTVL.